These T cell receptor beta chains were read from a single sample in a study of shared clonotypes between healthy human individuals. Profiling relied on immunoSEQ multiplex PCR, and the TCRdb table lists in-frame clones only, not all of them. The sample consists of about 480,000 clones, about four fifths of them appearing once. The sequenced sample was PBMCs. All receptors derive from a woman aged 40 to 49 in good health. Some clones in this sample may be carry-over from other donors' samples. The CDR3 runs from the conserved cysteine through the conserved F or W. D genes are given only for firm matches. The size field is filled for only some rows; it gives once, few, many or a size class.

TGTGCCAGCAGTTGGAGGACAGACGGTAACTATGGCTACACCTTC	CASSWRTDGNYGYTF	NA	TRBV27	TRBJ1-2	NA
TGTGCCAGCACCTCAGGGAACACTGAAGCTTTCTTT	CASTSGNTEAFF	NA	TRBV7-3	TRBJ1-1	once
TGTGCCAGCAGTGATGGGACACCTAGCAATCAGCCCCAGCATTTT	CASSDGTPSNQPQHF	NA	TRBV2	TRBJ1-5	NA
TGTGCCTGGGGGGACAGGGGACTTTACAATGAGCAGTTCTTC	CAWGDRGLYNEQFF	TRBD1	TRBV30	TRBJ2-1	NA
TGTGCCAGCACCGAAGTGGGGAACACTGAAGCTTTCTTT	CASTEVGNTEAFF	NA	TRBV6-1	TRBJ1-1	NA
TGTGCCAGCAGCTTGGGCCCGACAGGCACCACAAATCAGCCCCAGCATTTT	CASSLGPTGTTNQPQHF	NA	TRBV5-5	TRBJ1-5	NA
TGTGCCAGCAGTTACTCCAGGGCGGCCTACGAGCAGTACTTC	CASSYSRAAYEQYF	NA	TRBV6-6	TRBJ2-7	NA
TGCGCCGTACAGGGTCCCACAGATACGCAGTATTTT	CAVQGPTDTQYF	NA	TRBV10-1	TRBJ2-3	NA
TGTGCCAGCAGCCCCCAGGACGTTCCGGTTGAGACCCAGTACTTC	CASSPQDVPVETQYF	NA	TRBV9	TRBJ2-5	NA
TGTGCCAGCAGCTCCCCAACTCCTAGCGGTAGGGCAGATACGCAGTATTTT	CASSSPTPSGRADTQYF	TRBD2	TRBV5-6	TRBJ2-3	NA
TGTGCCAGCAGCAAAGCAGGGAACTTATATCGCACAGATACGCAGTATTTT	CASSKAGNLYRTDTQYF	NA	TRBV21-1	TRBJ2-3	NA
TGTGCCAGCAGCTTAGAATCGACAGGGGGAGCCTACGAGCAGTACTTC	CASSLESTGGAYEQYF	TRBD1	TRBV7-9	TRBJ2-7	once
TGCACCAGCAGCGCGGGATGCCCCTACGAGCAGTACTTC	CTSSAGCPYEQYF	NA	TRBV1	TRBJ2-7	once
TGTGCCAGCAGCTTAACGGGGACCGGGGAGCTGTTTTTT	CASSLTGTGELFF	NA	TRBV7-3	TRBJ2-2	few
TGTGCCAGCAGCTATCCAGCGTCACCTTTGTTTTTT	CASSYPASPLFF	NA	TRBV7-2	TRBJ1-4	NA
TGTGCCAGCAGCTTAAGGGCAGGGGTCCCCTACGAGCAGTACTTC	CASSLRAGVPYEQYF	NA	TRBV7-8	TRBJ2-7	NA
TGCGCCAGCAGCTGGGACGGGGGCTCTGGTGGTGGCTACACCTTC	CASSWDGGSGGGYTF	NA	TRBV5-1	TRBJ1-2	NA
TGTGCCAGCAGCATTTCGGGTCTAGCGGGAACCGGGGAGCTGTTTTTT	CASSISGLAGTGELFF	TRBD2	TRBV27	TRBJ2-2	NA
TGTGCCAGTACCGGGACTCGTGCTCAGCCCCAGCATTTT	CASTGTRAQPQHF	NA	TRBV19	TRBJ1-5	NA
TGTGCCATCAGTCAGGGGTTCGGTCAGCCCCAGCATTTT	CAISQGFGQPQHF	NA	TRBV10-3	TRBJ1-5	NA
TGTGCCAGCAGTGGGGAGGAGGCAGCCCAAGAGACCCAGTACTTC	CASSGEEAAQETQYF	NA	TRBV2	TRBJ2-5	NA
TGTGCCAGCAGCCATCTAGGACTAGAAGGTTCGGCAGATACGCAGTATTTT	CASSHLGLEGSADTQYF	TRBD2	TRBV13	TRBJ2-3	NA
TGCAGCGTTGAAACAGGGGGGACCTACGAGCAGTACTTC	CSVETGGTYEQYF	TRBD1	TRBV29-1	TRBJ2-7	NA
TGTGCCAGCAGTTTAACCCCCGGGAGGGGTAATAATGAAAAACTGTTTTTT	CASSLTPGRGNNEKLFF	NA	TRBV27	TRBJ1-4	NA
TGTGCCAGCAGACGGGACAACTCCTACGAGCAGTACTTC	CASRRDNSYEQYF	NA	TRBV6-5	TRBJ2-7	NA
TGTGCCGTCCATCTGGCGGGCGTCTGGCCCCAGCATTTT	CAVHLAGVWPQHF	NA	TRBV6-1	TRBJ1-5	NA
TGTGCCAGCCGGGACAGAGTAACATCCTACGAGCAGTACTTC	CASRDRVTSYEQYF	TRBD1	TRBV28	TRBJ2-7	NA
TGTGCCAGCAGCGTAGAACCCGAACTAGCCTACAATGAGCAGTTCTTC	CASSVEPELAYNEQFF	NA	TRBV9	TRBJ2-1	NA
TGCGCCAGCAGGCTAGCGGGAGGAGGAAGGGAGACCCAGTACTTC	CASRLAGGGRETQYF	TRBD2	TRBV10-2	TRBJ2-5	NA
TGTGCCAGCAGTGAAGCGCTAGCCTTGCCCAGGGAGCTGTTTTTT	CASSEALALPRELFF	NA	TRBV6-1	TRBJ2-2	NA
TGTGCCAGTAGTGTCGGACTAGCGGGACGGGAGCAGTACTTC	CASSVGLAGREQYF	TRBD2	TRBV19	TRBJ2-7	few
TGTGCCAGCAGCCCCCGTTCCGGGAATGGCTACACCTTC	CASSPRSGNGYTF	NA	TRBV7-9	TRBJ1-2	NA
TGCGCCAGCAGCTTGAACTACGGGATCTCTGGAAACACCATATATTTT	CASSLNYGISGNTIYF	NA	TRBV5-1	TRBJ1-3	NA
TGTGCCAGCTCACCAGGGGCTGAAAAACTGTTTTTT	CASSPGAEKLFF	NA	TRBV18	TRBJ1-4	NA
TGCAGCGTTGCCGGGGGTGAAAGATATGAGCAGTTCTTC	CSVAGGERYEQFF	NA	TRBV29-1	TRBJ2-1	few
TGTGCCAGTAGTTTGCGGGGGCGGGACACTGAAGCTTTCTTT	CASSLRGRDTEAFF	NA	TRBV19	TRBJ1-1	NA
TGTGCCAGCAGCCAAGATCGGTTTGGGGGGTTTGGGGGCTACACCTTC	CASSQDRFGGFGGYTF	NA	TRBV4-2	TRBJ1-2	NA
TGTGCCAGCTCACAGACAGGGATTGACACTGAAGCTTTCTTT	CASSQTGIDTEAFF	TRBD1	TRBV18	TRBJ1-1	NA
TGTGCCAGCAGCCCGACAGTTAGCAATCAGCCCCAGCATTTT	CASSPTVSNQPQHF	NA	TRBV7-2	TRBJ1-5	NA
TGTGCCAGCAGTTTATCAGCCCTTAGCGGGCTGGGGGAGACCCAGTACTTC	CASSLSALSGLGETQYF	TRBD2	TRBV28	TRBJ2-5	NA
TGTGCCAGCCTCAACGCCGGGAAGCGGGACCAAGAGACCCAGTACTTC	CASLNAGKRDQETQYF	NA	TRBV28	TRBJ2-5	NA
TGTGCCAGCAGTGACTCGGCCGGGACATCTCAAGAGACCCAGTACTTC	CASSDSAGTSQETQYF	NA	TRBV6-4	TRBJ2-5	few
TGTGCCAGCAGTTTATATGGTAGCGGGAGCCTTTACGAGCAGTACTTC	CASSLYGSGSLYEQYF	TRBD2	TRBV27	TRBJ2-7	NA
TGTGCCAGCAGCTTAGCTTCCCGAGAGCAGTACTTC	CASSLASREQYF	NA	TRBV7-9	TRBJ2-7	NA
TGTGCCAGCAGTTTGGCCTATGGATTTGGCTACACCTTC	CASSLAYGFGYTF	NA	TRBV28	TRBJ1-2	NA
TGTGCCAGTGGGGGACCGGGCGGATACATTCAGTACTTC	CASGGPGGYIQYF	NA	TRBV19	TRBJ2-4	NA
TGTGCCAGCAGCTTAGCACAGGGGGCAAGAACTAATGAAAAACTGTTTTTT	CASSLAQGARTNEKLFF	TRBD1	TRBV7-6	TRBJ1-4	NA
TGTGCCTGCTCAGGGCCCCAAAATTTAGAGCAGTACTTC	CACSGPQNLEQYF	NA	TRBV30	TRBJ2-7	NA
TGTGCCAGCAGCTTAGTTCGCGGGGCCGGGACTAGCGGGGCCTACGAGCAGTACTTC	CASSLVRGAGTSGAYEQYF	TRBD2	TRBV7-9	TRBJ2-7	NA